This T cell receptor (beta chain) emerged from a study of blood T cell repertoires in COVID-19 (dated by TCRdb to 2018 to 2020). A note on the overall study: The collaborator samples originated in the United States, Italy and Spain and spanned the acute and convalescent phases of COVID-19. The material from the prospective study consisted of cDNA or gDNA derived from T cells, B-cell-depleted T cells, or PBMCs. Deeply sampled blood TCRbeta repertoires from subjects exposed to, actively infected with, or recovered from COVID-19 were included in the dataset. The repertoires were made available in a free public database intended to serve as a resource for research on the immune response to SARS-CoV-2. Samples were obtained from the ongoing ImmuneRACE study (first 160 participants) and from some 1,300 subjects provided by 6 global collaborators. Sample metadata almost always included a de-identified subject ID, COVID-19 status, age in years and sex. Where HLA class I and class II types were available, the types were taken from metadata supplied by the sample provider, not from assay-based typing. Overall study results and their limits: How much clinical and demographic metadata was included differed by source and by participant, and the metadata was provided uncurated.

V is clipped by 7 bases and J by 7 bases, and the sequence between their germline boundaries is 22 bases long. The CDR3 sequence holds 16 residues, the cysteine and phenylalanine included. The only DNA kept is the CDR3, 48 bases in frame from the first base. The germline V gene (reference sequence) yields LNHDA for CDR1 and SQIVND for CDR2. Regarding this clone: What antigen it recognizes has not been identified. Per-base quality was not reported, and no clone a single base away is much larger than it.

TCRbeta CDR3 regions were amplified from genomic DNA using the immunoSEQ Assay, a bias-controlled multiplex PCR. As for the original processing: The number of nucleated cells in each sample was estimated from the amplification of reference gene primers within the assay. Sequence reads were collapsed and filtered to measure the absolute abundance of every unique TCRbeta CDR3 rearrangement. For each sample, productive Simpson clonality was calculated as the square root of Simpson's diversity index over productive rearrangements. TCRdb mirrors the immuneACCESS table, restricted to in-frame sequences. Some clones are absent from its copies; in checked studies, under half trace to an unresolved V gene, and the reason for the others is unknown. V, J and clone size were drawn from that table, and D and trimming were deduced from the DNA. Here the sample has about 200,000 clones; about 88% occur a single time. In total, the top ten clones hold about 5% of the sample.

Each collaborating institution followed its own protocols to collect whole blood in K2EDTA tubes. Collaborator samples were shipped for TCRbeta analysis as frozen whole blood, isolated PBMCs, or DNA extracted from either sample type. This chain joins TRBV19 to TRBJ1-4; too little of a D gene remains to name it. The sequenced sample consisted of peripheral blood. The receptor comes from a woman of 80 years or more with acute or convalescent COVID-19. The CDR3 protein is CASIPTHPRVGEKLFF. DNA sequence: TGTGCCAGTATCCCTACTCACCCACGGGTTGGTGAAAAACTGTTTTTT.